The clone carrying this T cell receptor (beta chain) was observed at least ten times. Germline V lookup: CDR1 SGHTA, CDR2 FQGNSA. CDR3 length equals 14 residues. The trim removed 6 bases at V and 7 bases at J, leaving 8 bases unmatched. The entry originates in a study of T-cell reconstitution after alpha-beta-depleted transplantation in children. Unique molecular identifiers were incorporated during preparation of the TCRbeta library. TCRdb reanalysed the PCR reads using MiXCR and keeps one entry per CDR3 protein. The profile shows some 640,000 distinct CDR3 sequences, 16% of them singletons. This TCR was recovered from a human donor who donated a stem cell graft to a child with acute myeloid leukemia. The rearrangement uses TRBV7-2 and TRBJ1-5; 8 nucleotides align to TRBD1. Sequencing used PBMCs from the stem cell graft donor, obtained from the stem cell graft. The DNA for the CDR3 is TGTGCCAGCAGTCGCCAGGGGGCTGGGCAGCCCCAGCATTTT. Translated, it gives CASSRQGAGQPQHF.